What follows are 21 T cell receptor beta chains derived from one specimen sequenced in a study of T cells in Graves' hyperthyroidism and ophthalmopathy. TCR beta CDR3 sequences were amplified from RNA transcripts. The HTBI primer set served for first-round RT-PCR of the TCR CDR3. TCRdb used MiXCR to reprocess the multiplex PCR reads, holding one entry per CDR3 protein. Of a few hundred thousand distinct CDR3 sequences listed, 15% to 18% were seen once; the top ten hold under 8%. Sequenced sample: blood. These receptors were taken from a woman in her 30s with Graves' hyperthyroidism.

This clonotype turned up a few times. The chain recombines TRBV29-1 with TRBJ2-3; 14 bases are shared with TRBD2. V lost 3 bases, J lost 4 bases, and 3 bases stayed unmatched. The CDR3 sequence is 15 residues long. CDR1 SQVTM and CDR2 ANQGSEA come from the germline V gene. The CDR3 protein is CSVDGGLAGADTQYF. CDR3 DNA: TGCAGCGTTGATGGGGGACTAGCGGGAGCAGATACGCAGTATTTT.

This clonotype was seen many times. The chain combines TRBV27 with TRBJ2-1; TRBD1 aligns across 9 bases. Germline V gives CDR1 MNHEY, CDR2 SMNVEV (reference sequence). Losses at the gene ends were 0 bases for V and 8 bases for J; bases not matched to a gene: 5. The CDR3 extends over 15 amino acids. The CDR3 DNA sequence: TGTGCCAGCAGTTTATCGTGGACAGGGGTGGATGAGCAGTTCTTC. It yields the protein CASSLSWTGVDEQFF.

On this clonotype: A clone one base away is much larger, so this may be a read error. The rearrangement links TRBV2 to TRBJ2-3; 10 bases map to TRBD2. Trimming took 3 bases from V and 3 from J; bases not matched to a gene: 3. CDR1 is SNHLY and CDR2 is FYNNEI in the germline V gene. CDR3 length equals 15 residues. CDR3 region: CASSDPAGGTDTQYF. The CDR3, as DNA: TGTGCCAGCAGTGACCCAGCGGGAGGGACAGATACGCAGTATTTT.

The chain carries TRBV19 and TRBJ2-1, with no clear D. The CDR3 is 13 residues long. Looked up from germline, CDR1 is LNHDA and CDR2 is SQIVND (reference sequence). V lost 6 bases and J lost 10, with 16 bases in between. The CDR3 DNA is TGTGCCAGTAGCCACTGGTCGATCGAAGAGCAGTTCTTC. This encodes CASSHWSIEEQFF.

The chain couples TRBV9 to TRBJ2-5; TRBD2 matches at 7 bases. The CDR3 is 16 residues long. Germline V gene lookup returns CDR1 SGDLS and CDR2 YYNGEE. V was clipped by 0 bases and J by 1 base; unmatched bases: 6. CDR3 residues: CASSVGGSGPQETQYF. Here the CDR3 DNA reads TGTGCCAGCAGCGTAGGCGGGAGTGGGCCCCAAGAGACCCAGTACTTC.

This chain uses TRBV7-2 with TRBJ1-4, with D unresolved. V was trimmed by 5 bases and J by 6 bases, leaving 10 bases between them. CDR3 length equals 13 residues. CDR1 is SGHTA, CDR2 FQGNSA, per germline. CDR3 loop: CASSDWPHEKLFF. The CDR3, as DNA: TGTGCCAGCAGCGACTGGCCACATGAAAAACTGTTTTTT.

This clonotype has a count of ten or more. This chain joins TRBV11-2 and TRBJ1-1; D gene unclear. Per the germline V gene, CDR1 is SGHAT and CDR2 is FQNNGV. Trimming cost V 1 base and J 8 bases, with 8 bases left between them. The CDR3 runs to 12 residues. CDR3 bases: TGTGCCAGCAGCTTAGTTCGGTCCGAAGCTTTCTTT. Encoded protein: CASSLVRSEAFF.

CDR3 in amino acids: CASSSYRAGTGELFF. The CDR3 coding sequence is TGTGCCAGCTCATCGTACAGGGCCGGGACCGGGGAGCTGTTTTTT. The rearrangement joins TRBV18 to TRBJ2-2; tentatively, D is TRBD1 (6 bases). The CDR3 covers 15 residues. Trimming removed 5 bases at V and 5 bases at J, with 15 bases between. Germline CDR1 and CDR2: KGHSH and LQKENI.

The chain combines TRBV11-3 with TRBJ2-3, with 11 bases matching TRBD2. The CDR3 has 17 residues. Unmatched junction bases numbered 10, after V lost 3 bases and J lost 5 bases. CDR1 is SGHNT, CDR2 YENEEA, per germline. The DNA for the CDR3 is TGTGCCAGCAGCTTCGGGACTAGCGGAAAACAGGGAGATACGCAGTATTTT. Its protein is CASSFGTSGKQGDTQYF.

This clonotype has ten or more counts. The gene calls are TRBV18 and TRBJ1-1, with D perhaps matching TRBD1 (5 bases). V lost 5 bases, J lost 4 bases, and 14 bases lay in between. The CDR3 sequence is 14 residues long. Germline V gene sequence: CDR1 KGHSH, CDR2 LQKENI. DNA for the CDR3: TGTGCCAGCTCAGAAACGACAGTAGGCACTGAAGCTTTCTTT. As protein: CASSETTVGTEAFF.

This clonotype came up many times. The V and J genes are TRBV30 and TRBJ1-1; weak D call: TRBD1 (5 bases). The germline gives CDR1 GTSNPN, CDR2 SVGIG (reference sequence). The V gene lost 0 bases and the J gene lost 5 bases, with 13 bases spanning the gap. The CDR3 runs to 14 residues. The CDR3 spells CAWSVTGLGTEAFF. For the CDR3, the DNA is TGTGCCTGGAGTGTAACAGGCTTGGGAACTGAAGCTTTCTTT.

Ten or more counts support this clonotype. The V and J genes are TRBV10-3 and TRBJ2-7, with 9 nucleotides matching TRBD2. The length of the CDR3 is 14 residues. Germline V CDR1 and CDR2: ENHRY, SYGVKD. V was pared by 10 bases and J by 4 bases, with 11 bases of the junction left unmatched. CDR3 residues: CATGDSGRGYEQYF. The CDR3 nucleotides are TGTGCCACCGGAGATAGCGGGAGAGGTTACGAGCAGTACTTC.

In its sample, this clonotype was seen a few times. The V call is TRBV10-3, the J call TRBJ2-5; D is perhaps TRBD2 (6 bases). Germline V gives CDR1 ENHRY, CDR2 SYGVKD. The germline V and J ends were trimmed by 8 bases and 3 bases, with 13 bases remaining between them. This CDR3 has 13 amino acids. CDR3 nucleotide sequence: TGTGCCATCTGCGGGACCCCGGAAGAGACCCAGTACTTC. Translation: CAICGTPEETQYF.

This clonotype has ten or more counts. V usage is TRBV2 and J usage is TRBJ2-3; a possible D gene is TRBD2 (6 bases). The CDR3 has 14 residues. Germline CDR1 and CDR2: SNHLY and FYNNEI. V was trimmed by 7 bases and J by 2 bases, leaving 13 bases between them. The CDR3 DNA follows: TGTGCCAGCATTCAGACTAGGCCCACAGATACGCAGTATTTT. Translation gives CASIQTRPTDTQYF.

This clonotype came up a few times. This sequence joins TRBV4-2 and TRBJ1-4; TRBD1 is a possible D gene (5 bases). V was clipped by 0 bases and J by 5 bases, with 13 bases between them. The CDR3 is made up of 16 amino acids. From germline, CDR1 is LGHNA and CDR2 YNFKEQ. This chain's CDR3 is CASSQDGGGENEKLFF. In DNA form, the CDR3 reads TGTGCCAGCAGCCAAGATGGGGGGGGGGAGAATGAAAAACTGTTTTTT.

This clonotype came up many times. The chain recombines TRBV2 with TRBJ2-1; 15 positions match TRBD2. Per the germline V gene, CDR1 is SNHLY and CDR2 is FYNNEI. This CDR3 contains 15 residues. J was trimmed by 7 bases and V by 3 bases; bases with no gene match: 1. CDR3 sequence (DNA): TGTGCCAGCAGTGAGGGGACTAGCGGGAGGAATGAGCAGTTCTTC. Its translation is CASSEGTSGRNEQFF.

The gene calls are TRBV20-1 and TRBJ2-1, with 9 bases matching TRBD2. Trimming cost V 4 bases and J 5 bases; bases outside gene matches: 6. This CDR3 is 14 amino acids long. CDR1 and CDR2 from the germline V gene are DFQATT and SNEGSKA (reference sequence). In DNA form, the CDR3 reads TGCAGTGCTATCTCTAGCGGGGTCCACAATGAGCAGTTCTTC. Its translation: CSAISSGVHNEQFF.

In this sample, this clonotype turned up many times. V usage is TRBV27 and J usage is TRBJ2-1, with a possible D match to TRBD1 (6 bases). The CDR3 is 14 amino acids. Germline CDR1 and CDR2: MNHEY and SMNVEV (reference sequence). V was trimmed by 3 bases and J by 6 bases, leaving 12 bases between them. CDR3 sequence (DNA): TGTGCCAGCAGTTTCACAAAACAGGGCAATGAGCAGTTCTTC. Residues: CASSFTKQGNEQFF.

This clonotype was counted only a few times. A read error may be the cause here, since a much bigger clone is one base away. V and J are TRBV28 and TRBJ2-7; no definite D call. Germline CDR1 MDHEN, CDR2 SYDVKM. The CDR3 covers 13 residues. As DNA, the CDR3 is TGTGCCAGCAGTTCTCAGGTCTCCTACGAGCGGTACTTC. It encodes CASSSQVSYERYF.

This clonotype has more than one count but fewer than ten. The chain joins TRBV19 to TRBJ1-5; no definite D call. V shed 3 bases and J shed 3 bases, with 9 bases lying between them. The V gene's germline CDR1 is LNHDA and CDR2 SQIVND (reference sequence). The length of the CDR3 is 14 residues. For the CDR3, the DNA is TGTGCCAGTAGTATTGGAACAGTCAATCAGCCCCAGCATTTT. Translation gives CASSIGTVNQPQHF.

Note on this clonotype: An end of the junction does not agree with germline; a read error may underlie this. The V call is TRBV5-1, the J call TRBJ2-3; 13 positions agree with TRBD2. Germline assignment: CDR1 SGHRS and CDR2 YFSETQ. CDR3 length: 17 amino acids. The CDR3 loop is CASSLARLAGGADAQYF. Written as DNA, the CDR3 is TGCGCCAGCAGCTTGGCCCGACTAGCGGGAGGTGCAGATGCGCAGTATTTT.